One sample yielded the 16 T cell receptor beta chains listed below, sequenced in a study of shared clonotypes between healthy human individuals. Libraries were prepared by immunoSEQ multiplex PCR; TCRdb keeps only in-frame clonotypes and omits some of them. The table lists 550,000 to 650,000 clones, 96% of them singletons, with about 0.12% in the top ten. Selected positively for CCR7 and CD45RO-negative, naive CD8 cells excluded terminally differentiated effector memory CD45RA+ cells. The specimen sequenced was naive CD8+ T cells sorted from blood. The receptors here all came from a woman in her thirties in good health.

This clone has just one count. This chain links TRBV6-6 with TRBJ1-2; no clear D. The germline gives CDR1 MNHNY, CDR2 SVGAGI (reference sequence). V lost 7 bases and J lost 1, with 7 bases in between. The CDR3 is made up of 12 amino acids. The CDR3 protein is CASISDNYGYTF. DNA for the CDR3: TGTGCCAGCATCTCGGATAACTATGGCTACACCTTC.

This clone was observed once. The chain joins TRBV11-2 to TRBJ2-7, with TRBD2 as a possible D gene (6 bases). Per the germline V gene, CDR1 is SGHAT and CDR2 is FQNNGV. The V end was cut by 0 bases, the J end by 1 base, with 10 bases between. This CDR3 has 15 amino acids. The CDR3: CASSLEVGGSYEQYF. CDR3 DNA sequence: TGTGCCAGCAGCTTAGAGGTAGGAGGGTCCTACGAGCAGTACTTC.

In this sample, this clone turned up once. V gene TRBV27 combines with J gene TRBJ2-7; TRBD2 aligns across 8 bases. CDR3 size: 13 residues. The J segment lost 3 bases and the V segment lost 5 bases, leaving 3 bases of the junction unmatched. Germline V lookup: CDR1 MNHEY, CDR2 SMNVEV (reference sequence). CDR3 sequence (DNA): TGTGCCAGCAGTCCAGCGGGAGTCTACGAGCAGTACTTC. Residues: CASSPAGVYEQYF.

The chain uses TRBV5-1 and TRBJ2-7; 11 bases align to TRBD2. Germline V lookup: CDR1 SGHRS, CDR2 YFSETQ. V lost 3 bases and J lost 3; bases outside the gene matches: 2. The CDR3 is made up of 14 amino acids. The CDR3 sequence is CASSSGLAGYEQYF. Here the CDR3 DNA reads TGCGCCAGCAGCTCTGGACTAGCGGGCTACGAGCAGTACTTC. The whole variable domain, filled in from reference TRBV5-1 and TRBJ2-7, reads KAGVTQTPRYLIKTRGQQVTLSCSPISGHRSVSWYQQTPGQGLQFLFEYFSETQRNKGNFPGRFSGRQFSNSRSEMNVSTLELGDSALYLCASSSGLAGYEQYFGPGTRLTVT.

This rearrangement joins TRBV5-6 to TRBJ2-7; TRBD1 matches 8 bases. This CDR3 is 15 amino acids long. Trimming removed 2 bases from V and 2 bases from J; junction bases left unmatched: 6. In germline, CDR1 is SGHDT, CDR2 YYEEEE. CDR3 sequence: CASSLAGGRTYEQYF. The CDR3 nucleotides read TGTGCCAGCAGCTTAGCAGGGGGCAGGACCTACGAGCAGTACTTC.

The chain joins TRBV6-5 to TRBJ2-7, with D uncertain. There are 13 residues in the CDR3. The germline gives CDR1 MNHEY, CDR2 SVGAGI. Deletions cut 0 bases from V and 3 bases from J, with 6 bases between. Written as DNA, the CDR3 is TGTGCCAGCAGTTACTCGGTCAGCTACGAGCAGTACTTC. Translation: CASSYSVSYEQYF.

CDR3 loop: CSARQSGELFF. Written as DNA, the CDR3 is TGCAGTGCTAGACAAAGCGGGGAGCTGTTTTTT. The chain uses TRBV20-1 and TRBJ2-2; D gene unclear. CDR1 DFQATT and CDR2 SNEGSKA come from the germline V gene (reference sequence). Trimming removed 2 bases from V and 7 bases from J, with 5 bases in between. The CDR3 is made up of 11 amino acids.

This chain connects TRBV27 to TRBJ2-2; TRBD2 aligns across 10 bases. Losses at the gene ends were 10 bases for V and 6 bases for J; bases not matched to a gene: 8. In germline, CDR1 is MNHEY, CDR2 SMNVEV (reference sequence). The CDR3 totals 14 residues. This chain's CDR3 is CATRASGRSGELFF. CDR3 nucleotides: TGTGCCACCCGTGCTAGCGGGAGATCCGGGGAGCTGTTTTTT.

This chain links TRBV7-9 with TRBJ2-2; D gene ambiguous. The CDR3 runs 12 residues. Germline V gives CDR1 SEHNR, CDR2 FQNEAQ (reference sequence). The V gene lost 8 bases and the J gene lost 4 bases, with 8 bases spanning the gap. Here the CDR3 reads CASQAGTGELFF. Here the CDR3 DNA reads TGTGCCAGCCAAGCAGGCACCGGGGAGCTGTTTTTT.

The rearrangement links TRBV27 to TRBJ2-3; 9 positions agree with TRBD1. This CDR3 region has 15 residues. V lost 9 bases, J lost 7 bases, and 14 bases stayed unmatched. Germline CDR1 MNHEY, CDR2 SMNVEV (reference sequence). Here the CDR3 reads CASKRYGTGNHTQYF. CDR3 DNA: TGTGCCAGTAAAAGGTACGGGACAGGGAATCATACGCAGTATTTT.

The chain employs TRBV27 and TRBJ2-7; TRBD1 might be the D (5 bases). CDR3 length equals 12 residues. Germline V gene lookup returns CDR1 MNHEY and CDR2 SMNVEV (reference sequence). Trimming took off 8 bases at V and 4 bases at J, with 12 bases between the two ends. The CDR3 loop is CASAPTEYEQYF. The DNA of the CDR3 is TGTGCCAGCGCCCCGACAGAATACGAGCAGTACTTC.

The gene calls are TRBV19 and TRBJ1-5, with D maybe TRBD1 (5 bases). The CDR3 is 14 residues long. Trimming removed 1 base at V and 4 bases at J, with 8 bases between. Germline V lookup: CDR1 LNHDA, CDR2 SQIVND (reference sequence). Here the CDR3 reads CASSIGGRNQPQHF. The CDR3 DNA reads TGTGCCAGTAGTATAGGGGGGAGAAATCAGCCCCAGCATTTT.

This rearrangement joins TRBV9 to TRBJ1-2; weak D call: TRBD1 (5 bases). The germline V gene encodes CDR1 SGDLS and CDR2 YYNGEE. The CDR3 is 12 residues long. V dropped 3 bases and J dropped 7 bases, with 10 bases sitting between them. This CDR3 is CASSAQGGGYTF. CDR3 DNA: TGTGCCAGCAGCGCCCAGGGTGGTGGCTACACCTTC.

V and J are TRBV2 and TRBJ2-5, with a possible D match to TRBD1 (6 bases). Trimming took off 2 bases at V and 5 bases at J, with 9 bases between the two ends. Germline V gene sequence: CDR1 SNHLY, CDR2 FYNNEI. The CDR3 length is 13 residues. CDR3 sequence reads: CASSEWGRETQYF. The CDR3 DNA follows: TGTGCCAGCAGTGAATGGGGGCGGGAGACCCAGTACTTC.

This chain uses TRBV9 with TRBJ2-7, with a weak D call TRBD2 (6 bases). V lost 4 bases, J lost 5 bases, and 19 bases lay in between. The CDR3 extends over 15 amino acids. Germline V CDR1 and CDR2: SGDLS, YYNGEE. CDR3 in amino acids: CASSLYSGGVDEQYF. The CDR3 nucleotides are TGTGCCAGCAGCCTTTACAGTGGCGGGGTGGACGAGCAGTACTTC.

The chain carries TRBV7-9 and TRBJ2-3, with TRBD2 matching over 9 bases. The CDR3 contains 17 residues. V shed 4 bases and J 2 bases; nucleotides not matched to a gene: 10. Germline loops: CDR1 SEHNR, CDR2 FQNEAQ (reference sequence). In nucleotides, the CDR3 is TGTGCCAGCAGCTCAAAAGTGACTAGCGGAGCCACAGATACGCAGTATTTT. It is translated as CASSSKVTSGATDTQYF.